These 6 T cell receptor beta chains share one sample of origin, sequenced in a study of blood T cell repertoires in COVID-19. The table came from immunoSEQ multiplex PCR; TCRdb's copy has only in-frame clones and leaves some out. The sample lists around 130,000 clones; roughly three quarters were seen once. The specimen sequenced was peripheral blood. These receptors were obtained from a man of 80 years or more with acute or convalescent COVID-19.

The rearrangement joins TRBV3-1 (or the pseudogene TRBV3-2) to TRBJ1-2; 7 bases line up with TRBD1. The germline gives CDR1 LGHDT, CDR2 YNNKEL (reference sequence). V shed 1 base, J shed 0 bases, and the junction held 8 bases outside the gene matches. The CDR3 runs 17 residues. CDR3 bases: TGTGCCAGCAGCCAAGCGGGGACAGTTCCCGCTAACTATGGCTACACCTTC. Protein sequence: CASSQAGTVPANYGYTF.

The chain employs TRBV4-1 and TRBJ2-5; weak D call: TRBD2 (5 bases). Per germline, CDR1 MGHRA and CDR2 YSYEKL. V lost 0 bases and J 5 bases, leaving 13 bases between the germline ends. The CDR3 length is 15 residues. The CDR3 DNA follows: TGCGCCAGCAGCCAAGATCCCGGGAAAGACGAGACCCAGTACTTC. It translates to CASSQDPGKDETQYF.

This chain links TRBV3-1 (or the pseudogene TRBV3-2) with TRBJ2-5, with D uncertain. The V end was cut by 7 bases, the J end by 5 bases, with 23 bases between. The CDR3 totals 16 residues. The germline CDR1 and CDR2 sequences are LGHDT and YNNKEL (reference sequence). The CDR3 sequence is CASTQRDLHVLETQYF. The CDR3, as DNA: TGTGCCAGCACCCAGAGAGACTTACACGTACTGGAGACCCAGTACTTC.

The chain employs TRBV28 and TRBJ1-5, with TRBD1 matching over 9 bases. The CDR3 totals 15 residues. V shed 3 bases, J shed 8 bases, and the junction held 8 bases outside the gene matches. CDR1 is MDHEN and CDR2 is SYDVKM in the germline V gene. The CDR3 is CASSLGQGDGKPQHF. The CDR3 nucleotides read TGTGCCAGCAGTTTGGGACAGGGCGACGGTAAGCCCCAGCATTTT.

Here the CDR3 DNA reads TGTGCCAGCAGCTTAGCAGCTACCTCCTACGAGCAGTACTTC. Translated, it gives CASSLAATSYEQYF. The V and J genes are TRBV7-9 and TRBJ2-7; no definite D call. The V gene lost 0 bases and the J gene lost 0 bases, with 6 bases spanning the gap. The CDR3 contains 14 residues. The germline V gene encodes CDR1 SEHNR and CDR2 FQNEAQ (reference sequence).

This chain uses TRBV5-1 with TRBJ2-3, with D possibly matching TRBD1 (6 bases). The length of the CDR3 is 16 residues. Germline values: CDR1 SGHRS, CDR2 YFSETQ. Trimming left V 4 bases short and J 4 bases short, with 19 bases between. The CDR3 nucleotides are TGCGCCAGCAGCCGAGGACAGCTCGGGGTAGCAGATACGCAGTATTTT. This gives the protein CASSRGQLGVADTQYF. Looking up the rest from reference TRBV5-1 and TRBJ2-3 gives the full variable domain: KAGVTQTPRYLIKTRGQQVTLSCSPISGHRSVSWYQQTPGQGLQFLFEYFSETQRNKGNFPGRFSGRQFSNSRSEMNVSTLELGDSALYLCASSRGQLGVADTQYFGPGTRLTVL.